This T cell receptor (beta chain) was identified in a study of blood T cell repertoires in COVID-19. The wider study: T cells, B-cell-depleted T cells, or PBMCs provided the cDNA or gDNA that served as material.

After removal of 1 base from V and 2 bases from J, the junction contained 11 bases not matched to a gene. The CDR3 is 18 residues long. Germline CDR1 is SGDLS and CDR2 is YYNGEE. In the source study's methods: Reference gene primer amplification gave estimated nucleated cell counts. Repertoires were generated with immunoSEQ multiplex PCR, while TCRdb's copy carries only in-frame clones and drops some. That table is the source of V, J and clone size, and D and trimming were worked out from the DNA. The table has about 160,000 clones, over 85% seen once. What was sequenced was peripheral blood. The chain carries TRBV9 and TRBJ2-3; 9 positions match TRBD1. The clonotype originates from a man in his sixties with active or convalescent COVID-19. As DNA, the CDR3 is TGTGCCAGCAGCGTACAAATACCCGGGACAGGGCTCACAGATACGCAGTATTTT. It codes for CASSVQIPGTGLTDTQYF.